The next 10 T cell receptor beta chains were all read from a single sample in a study of blood T cells in healthy people across ages. Alongside a J-beta primer mix, a sample-barcoded 5' primer served in a second PCR lasting about 7 to 11 cycles. TCRdb reprocessed the 5' RACE reads with MiXCR, giving one entry per CDR3 protein. Of some 760,000 distinct CDR3 sequences listed, more than 20% are singletons. The same specimen was also included in a second study, on T cells of mothers and their children.

Sequencing was performed on blood. These receptors came from a boy aged 5-17 years in good health.

This clonotype was recorded a few times. The rearrangement links TRBV25-1 to TRBJ1-2; TRBD1 is a possible D gene (6 bases). CDR1 is MGHDK, CDR2 SYGVNS, per germline. The CDR3 has 15 amino acids. Trimming stripped 4 bases from V and 2 bases from J, with 14 bases between. The CDR3 nucleotides are TGTGCCAGCAGTGGAGGGGGGCGCGGAAACTATGGCTACACCTTC. It yields the protein CASSGGGRGNYGYTF.

This clonotype was observed a few times. The chain combines TRBV27 with TRBJ2-7, with D perhaps given as TRBD1 or TRBD2 (5 bases each). CDR1 is MNHEY, CDR2 SMNVEV, per germline (reference sequence). The CDR3 consists of 15 residues. V shed 5 bases and J shed 3 bases, with 17 bases lying between them. For the CDR3, the DNA is TGTGCCAGCAGTAACCTGGGACCGGTCGACTACGAGCAGTACTTC. Translating it yields CASSNLGPVDYEQYF.

The chain couples TRBV6-2 or TRBV6-3 to TRBJ1-4; the D is unclear. The CDR3 runs 11 residues. Trimming shortened V by 0 bases and J by 12 bases, and 5 bases separated the two germline ends. In germline, CDR1 is MNHEY, CDR2 SVGEGT. CDR3 in amino acids: CASSYSAELFF. CDR3 sequence (DNA): TGTGCCAGCAGTTACTCGGCGGAACTGTTTTTT.

The chain's CDR3 is CASSSDGGTDTQYF. The DNA for the CDR3 is TGTGCCAGCAGCTCGGACGGTGGCACAGATACGCAGTATTTT. The V gene is TRBV7-3, the J gene TRBJ2-3; D is uncertain. The length of the CDR3 is 14 residues. Trimming shortened V by 4 bases and J by 1 base, and 9 bases separated the two germline ends. The V gene's germline CDR1 is SGHTA and CDR2 FQGTGA. Full variable domain (missing parts from reference TRBV7-3 and TRBJ2-3): GAGVSQTPSNKVTEKGKYVELRCDPISGHTALYWYRQSLGQGPEFLIYFQGTGAADDSGLPNDRFFAVRPEGSVSTLKIQRTERGDSAVYLCASSSDGGTDTQYFGPGTRLTVL.

This clonotype came up many times. This sequence joins TRBV29-1 and TRBJ1-5; 7 bases map to TRBD1. The germline V gene encodes CDR1 SQVTM and CDR2 ANQGSEA. V lost 2 bases, J lost 5 bases, and 9 bases stayed unmatched. The CDR3 is 15 amino acids. The CDR3 DNA reads as TGCAGCGTTGAAATCGAGGGGGCAGGAGATCAGCCCCAGCATTTT. Translated: CSVEIEGAGDQPQHF.

This chain connects TRBV12-3 or TRBV12-4 to TRBJ2-3; 9 bases align to TRBD2. The CDR3 has 13 amino acids. Germline trimming cut 8 bases from V and 4 bases from J; bases unmatched to any gene: 4. This CDR3 reads CASQIAGADTQYF. In nucleotides, the CDR3 is TGTGCCAGCCAAATAGCGGGAGCAGATACGCAGTATTTT.

In this sample, this clonotype turned up a few times. The chain carries TRBV2 and TRBJ2-1, with TRBD1 matching over 8 bases. The germline V gene has CDR1 SNHLY and CDR2 FYNNEI. The CDR3 has 12 amino acids. With V trimmed by 3 bases and J by 9 bases, 1 base remained unmatched. In DNA form, the CDR3 reads TGTGCCAGCAGTGACGACAGGGGTGAGCAGTTCTTC. Translation: CASSDDRGEQFF.

The chain is built from TRBV29-1 and TRBJ1-2, with D tentatively TRBD1 (6 bases). Looked up from germline, CDR1 is SQVTM and CDR2 is ANQGSEA. V lost 0 bases and J 5 bases, leaving 10 bases between the germline ends. This CDR3 contains 13 residues. The CDR3 region has the DNA TGCAGCGTTGAAGACAGGGGCGGTTATGGCTACACCTTC. It is translated as CSVEDRGGYGYTF.

This rearrangement joins TRBV2 to TRBJ1-4, with 7 bases matching TRBD1. Trimming removed 6 bases from V and 10 bases from J; junction bases left unmatched: 8. The CDR3 covers 13 residues. Per germline, CDR1 SNHLY and CDR2 FYNNEI. The CDR3 sequence: CASSATGEGKLFF. The CDR3 region has the DNA TGTGCCAGCAGCGCCACAGGGGAGGGAAAACTGTTTTTT.

This clonotype was seen a few times. The rearrangement links TRBV29-1 to TRBJ2-3, with 8 nucleotides matching TRBD2. This CDR3 spans 14 amino acids. The V segment lost 2 bases and the J segment 1 base; nucleotides outside the gene matches: 2. CDR1 and CDR2 from the germline V gene are SQVTM and ANQGSEA. CDR3 loop: CSVEFGGGTDTQYF. The CDR3 region has the DNA TGCAGCGTTGAATTCGGGGGGGGCACAGATACGCAGTATTTT.